This record concerns one TCR beta chain sequence. Its antigen is undetermined. This sample was included in a study of CD8+ T cells in alopecia areata. Study-level results: Compared with normal scalp, lesional scalp had higher clonality and more expanded CD8+ clones.

Isolation of CD4+ and CD8+ T cells from PBMCs was achieved by sorting. TCR sequencing used cDNA made by reverse transcription of extracted RNA. Data came from immunoSEQ multiplex PCR; TCRdb stores just in-frame clones and leaves some out. The data show roughly 120,000 clones, 55% to 80% seen once. Germline assignment: CDR1 SGHRS and CDR2 YFSETQ. The CDR3 spans 15 residues. Trimming stripped 3 bases from V and 1 base from J, with 13 bases between. The sequenced sample consisted of CD4+ T cells sorted from blood. V and J are TRBV5-1 and TRBJ1-1; D might be TRBD1 (6 bases). This receptor was obtained from a human donor in good health. CDR3 residues: CASSSGSGANTEAFF. CDR3 DNA: TGCGCCAGCAGCTCGGGGTCAGGGGCGAACACTGAAGCTTTCTTT.